This is a list of T cell receptor beta chains from one sample in a study of blood T cell repertoires in COVID-19. TCRdb keeps only in-frame clones here, not all; method: immunoSEQ multiplex PCR. The table has about 94,000 clones, roughly 80% seen once. Sample: peripheral blood. These receptors all come from a human donor in a cohort sampled during active COVID-19. The CDR3 runs from the conserved cysteine through the conserved F or W. The D gene is left open where the match is weak. Only some rows state a clone size, as once, few, many or a class for expanded clones.

CDR3aa: CASSPGHTLNTEAFF
CDR3nt: TGTGCCAGCAGTCCTGGACACACCTTGAACACTGAAGCTTTCTTT
d_gene: .
v_gene: TRBV6-5
j_gene: TRBJ1-1
abundance: .

CDR3aa: CASRMTGTNEKLFF
CDR3nt: TGTGCCAGTAGGATGACAGGGACTAATGAAAAACTGTTTTTT
d_gene: TRBD1
v_gene: TRBV19
j_gene: TRBJ1-4
abundance: .

CDR3aa: CASSSAYEQYF
CDR3nt: TGTGCCAGCAGCTCTGCCTACGAGCAGTACTTC
d_gene: .
v_gene: TRBV5-6
j_gene: TRBJ2-7
abundance: .

CDR3aa: CSARYQETQYF
CDR3nt: TGCAGTGCTCGGTACCAAGAGACCCAGTACTTC
d_gene: .
v_gene: TRBV20-1
j_gene: TRBJ2-5
abundance: .

CDR3aa: CASSQTSHEQYF
CDR3nt: TGTGCCAGCAGCCAGACAAGCCACGAGCAGTACTTC
d_gene: .
v_gene: TRBV3-1/TRBV3-2
j_gene: TRBJ2-7
abundance: .

CDR3aa: CASSPRGLNYNEQFF
CDR3nt: TGTGCCAGCAGCCCGAGGGGGCTGAACTACAATGAGCAGTTCTTC
d_gene: .
v_gene: TRBV21-1
j_gene: TRBJ2-1
abundance: .

CDR3aa: CASSHRGPLSSYNSPLHF
CDR3nt: TGTGCCAGCAGCCACAGGGGGCCCCTGAGCTCCTATAATTCACCCCTCCACTTT
d_gene: TRBD1
v_gene: TRBV6-2/TRBV6-3
j_gene: TRBJ1-6
abundance: few

CDR3aa: CASNTLAGQGREKLFF
CDR3nt: TGTGCCAGTAATACCCTAGCTGGACAGGGAAGGGAAAAACTGTTTTTT
d_gene: TRBD1
v_gene: TRBV19
j_gene: TRBJ1-4
abundance: .

CDR3aa: CASSVGTISEQYF
CDR3nt: TGTGCCAGCAGCGTAGGTACTATCAGCGAGCAGTACTTC
d_gene: .
v_gene: TRBV9
j_gene: TRBJ2-7
abundance: .

CDR3aa: CAWGPWTGVDEQYF
CDR3nt: TGTGCCTGGGGTCCCTGGACAGGGGTGGACGAGCAGTACTTC
d_gene: TRBD1
v_gene: TRBV30
j_gene: TRBJ2-7
abundance: once

CDR3aa: CASSQGLAYEQYF
CDR3nt: TGCGCCAGCAGCCAAGGACTAGCCTACGAGCAGTACTTC
d_gene: .
v_gene: TRBV4-1
j_gene: TRBJ2-7
abundance: .

CDR3aa: CAISDQGQGNYGYTF
CDR3nt: TGTGCCATCAGTGACCAGGGCCAGGGTAACTATGGCTACACCTTC
d_gene: .
v_gene: TRBV10-3
j_gene: TRBJ1-2
abundance: .

CDR3aa: CASERFHEQYF
CDR3nt: TGTGCCAGCGAGAGGTTCCACGAGCAGTACTTC
d_gene: .
v_gene: TRBV28
j_gene: TRBJ2-7
abundance: few

CDR3aa: CASSLGDRAHNEQFF
CDR3nt: TGTGCCAGCAGTTTGGGGGACAGGGCACACAATGAGCAGTTCTTC
d_gene: TRBD1
v_gene: TRBV28
j_gene: TRBJ2-1
abundance: once

CDR3aa: CASSLAGVVSYEQYF
CDR3nt: TGTGCCAGCAGCCTGGCGGGAGTAGTTTCGTACGAGCAGTACTTC
d_gene: TRBD2
v_gene: TRBV6-5
j_gene: TRBJ2-7
abundance: .

CDR3aa: CASSPTGENSPLHF
CDR3nt: TGCGCCAGCAGCCCGACAGGTGAAAATTCACCCCTCCACTTT
d_gene: .
v_gene: TRBV5-1
j_gene: TRBJ1-6
abundance: .

CDR3aa: CASSPPDKSAYGYTF
CDR3nt: TGTGCCAGCTCACCACCGGACAAGTCAGCCTATGGCTACACCTTC
d_gene: .
v_gene: TRBV18
j_gene: TRBJ1-2
abundance: .

CDR3aa: CASSPDRFNEQYF
CDR3nt: TGCGCCAGCAGCCCGGACAGGTTTAACGAGCAGTACTTC
d_gene: TRBD1
v_gene: TRBV5-1
j_gene: TRBJ2-7
abundance: .

CDR3aa: CASSLAGSKVNEQFF
CDR3nt: TGTGCCAGCTCGCTAGCGGGAAGTAAAGTAAATGAGCAGTTCTTC
d_gene: TRBD2
v_gene: TRBV18
j_gene: TRBJ2-1
abundance: .

CDR3aa: CAISTGGETQYF
CDR3nt: TGTGCCATCAGCACAGGGGGAGAGACCCAGTACTTC
d_gene: TRBD1
v_gene: TRBV10-3
j_gene: TRBJ2-5
abundance: .

CDR3aa: CASSHQGRGRIIYEQYF
CDR3nt: TGTGCCAGCAGCCATCAAGGCAGGGGGCGGATCATATACGAGCAGTACTTC
d_gene: TRBD1
v_gene: TRBV7-8
j_gene: TRBJ2-7
abundance: .

CDR3aa: CASGESGFGGNTIYF
CDR3nt: TGTGCCAGCGGGGAATCGGGATTTGGTGGAAACACCATATATTTT
d_gene: .
v_gene: TRBV28
j_gene: TRBJ1-3
abundance: .

CDR3aa: CASTVGGYGYTF
CDR3nt: TGTGCCAGCACCGTGGGGGGGTATGGCTACACCTTC
d_gene: .
v_gene: TRBV28
j_gene: TRBJ1-2
abundance: .

CDR3aa: CASSEYQTSPGTEAFF
CDR3nt: TGTGCCAGCAGTGAATATCAAACATCCCCGGGCACTGAAGCTTTCTTT
d_gene: .
v_gene: TRBV25-1
j_gene: TRBJ1-1
abundance: .

CDR3aa: CAISWTESTDTQYF
CDR3nt: TGTGCCATCAGTTGGACAGAAAGCACAGATACGCAGTATTTT
d_gene: .
v_gene: TRBV10-3
j_gene: TRBJ2-3
abundance: .

CDR3aa: CATSRVDSYSGNTIYF
CDR3nt: TGTGCCACCAGCAGAGTGGACAGTTACTCTGGAAACACCATATATTTT
d_gene: .
v_gene: TRBV15
j_gene: TRBJ1-3
abundance: .

CDR3aa: CASSSLKGQGIYEQYF
CDR3nt: TGTGCCAGCAGTTCTCTTAAGGGACAGGGCATCTACGAGCAGTACTTC
d_gene: TRBD1
v_gene: TRBV5-5
j_gene: TRBJ2-7
abundance: .

CDR3aa: CASSFTGPGNTIYF
CDR3nt: TGTGCCAGCAGTTTCACAGGGCCTGGAAACACCATATATTTT
d_gene: .
v_gene: TRBV27
j_gene: TRBJ1-3
abundance: few

CDR3aa: CASSRQGSGANVLTF
CDR3nt: TGTGCCAGCAGTCGACAGGGCTCTGGGGCCAACGTCCTGACTTTC
d_gene: TRBD1
v_gene: TRBV28
j_gene: TRBJ2-6
abundance: .

CDR3aa: CASSNPGLAGGPQYF
CDR3nt: TGTGCCAGCAGCAACCCGGGACTAGCGGGAGGGCCCCAGTATTTT
d_gene: TRBD2
v_gene: TRBV7-9
j_gene: TRBJ2-3
abundance: .

CDR3aa: CAWGRALRTDTQYF
CDR3nt: TGTGCCTGGGGACGAGCGTTACGCACAGATACGCAGTATTTT
d_gene: .
v_gene: TRBV30
j_gene: TRBJ2-3
abundance: .

CDR3aa: CASSLAGETYEQYF
CDR3nt: TGCGCCAGCAGCTTGGCGGGAGAGACCTACGAGCAGTACTTC
d_gene: .
v_gene: TRBV5-1
j_gene: TRBJ2-7
abundance: .

CDR3aa: CASSPFVTSGRPSPMHEQYF
CDR3nt: TGTGCCAGCAGCCCATTTGTAACTAGCGGGAGGCCCTCTCCCATGCACGAGCAGTACTTC
d_gene: TRBD2
v_gene: TRBV3-1/TRBV3-2
j_gene: TRBJ2-7
abundance: .

CDR3aa: CASGEEGARSGYTF
CDR3nt: TGTGCCTCCGGGGAGGAGGGGGCGCGAAGTGGCTACACCTTC
d_gene: TRBD1
v_gene: TRBV10-3
j_gene: TRBJ1-2
abundance: once

CDR3aa: CASSLVTGNGEAFF
CDR3nt: TGTGCCAGCAGCTTAGTAACAGGGAATGGTGAAGCTTTCTTT
d_gene: .
v_gene: TRBV11-2
j_gene: TRBJ1-1
abundance: .

CDR3aa: CASSLGQGGEQYF
CDR3nt: TGTGCCAGCAGCCTGGGACAGGGGGGAGAGCAGTACTTC
d_gene: TRBD1
v_gene: TRBV12-3/TRBV12-4
j_gene: TRBJ2-7
abundance: .

CDR3aa: CASGFSLASRGTEAFF
CDR3nt: TGTGCTAGTGGTTTCTCCCTAGCATCACGCGGTACTGAAGCTTTCTTT
d_gene: .
v_gene: TRBV12-5
j_gene: TRBJ1-1
abundance: .

CDR3aa: CASSQAPREGRRYEQYF
CDR3nt: TGCGCCAGCAGCCAAGCTCCGCGGGAGGGACGTAGGTACGAGCAGTACTTC
d_gene: TRBD2
v_gene: TRBV4-1
j_gene: TRBJ2-7
abundance: few

CDR3aa: CARSLVADSYEQYF
CDR3nt: TGTGCCAGAAGCTTGGTGGCCGACAGCTACGAGCAGTACTTC
d_gene: .
v_gene: TRBV5-3
j_gene: TRBJ2-7
abundance: few